This TCR beta chain was identified during a study of early T cells in non-severe SARS-CoV-2 infection. Study-wide background: The authors sequenced bulk RNA from unsorted whole blood, leaving chains unpaired.

Each cDNA molecule carried a unique molecular identifier. In TCRdb, the 5' RACE reads were re-called with MiXCR into one record per CDR3 protein. The sample contains tens of thousands of distinct CDR3 sequences, around 6.5% of which appear only once. Germline V gene sequence: CDR1 SGHRS, CDR2 YFSETQ. CDR3 length equals 15 residues. The ends were cut back, 0 bases at V and 1 base at J, with 7 bases in the middle. Note on this clonotype: What it binds is not known.

The study, taken as a whole, reports: VDJdb-based annotation leaned toward anti-spike CD8 responses and missed private and CD4 specificities.

The J gene is TRBJ2-2, the V gene TRBV5-1; D is unresolved. This clonotype was sampled from an adult who was a healthcare worker with PCR-confirmed SARS-CoV-2 infection or an uninfected control (not recorded which). The sequenced sample was whole blood, obtained at baseline. CDR3 sequence reads: CASSLVAVNTGELFF. The DNA of the CDR3 is TGCGCCAGCAGCTTGGTAGCCGTGAACACCGGGGAGCTGTTTTTT.